These 6 T cell receptor beta chains came from one sample sequenced in a study of blood T cell repertoires in COVID-19. Libraries were prepared by immunoSEQ multiplex PCR; TCRdb keeps only in-frame clonotypes and omits some of them. The sample has more than 400,000 clones; around 90% are singletons. Specimen: PBMCs or T cells enriched from blood (not recorded which). The receptors were gathered from a woman younger than 30 who had recovered from COVID-19.

The J gene is TRBJ2-1, the V gene TRBV9, with 8 positions matching TRBD2. CDR1 is SGDLS, CDR2 YYNGEE, per germline. The V and J ends lost 4 bases and 5 bases, in that order; junction bases with no gene match: 8. The CDR3 is made up of 15 amino acids. The CDR3 coding sequence is TGTGCCAGCAGCCCGCCGGGGGGGAGGCACAATGAGCAGTTCTTC. Translation gives CASSPPGGRHNEQFF.

The chain joins TRBV6-5 to TRBJ1-6, with TRBD1 matching over 10 bases. The CDR3 loop spans 14 amino acids. In germline, CDR1 is MNHEY, CDR2 SVGAGI. V was clipped by 9 bases and J by 6 bases; unmatched bases: 5. This chain's CDR3 is CASTRQGANSPLHF. The CDR3 DNA reads as TGTGCCAGTACCAGACAGGGGGCTAATTCACCCCTCCACTTT.

The chain recombines TRBV9 with TRBJ2-2; 9 positions match TRBD1. In germline, CDR1 is SGDLS, CDR2 YYNGEE. The ends lost 4 bases at V and 2 bases at J; junction bases unmatched: 12. The CDR3 loop spans 18 amino acids. CDR3 loop: CASSKADRGVGNTGELFF. CDR3 bases: TGTGCCAGCAGCAAAGCGGACAGGGGTGTTGGAAACACCGGGGAGCTGTTTTTT.

The chain recombines TRBV28 with TRBJ2-7, with 7 bases aligning to TRBD1. V lost 8 bases to trimming and J lost 4 bases; unmatched junction nucleotides: 11. This CDR3 has 14 residues. Germline V gene lookup returns CDR1 MDHEN and CDR2 SYDVKM. The CDR3 is CASSSGTDLYEQYF. CDR3 DNA sequence: TGTGCCAGCTCGTCCGGGACAGATCTTTACGAGCAGTACTTC.

The V gene is TRBV7-2, the J gene TRBJ1-2, with D perhaps matching TRBD1 (5 bases). Looked up from germline, CDR1 is SGHTA and CDR2 is FQGNSA. This CDR3 contains 15 residues. The V and J ends lost 0 bases and 7 bases respectively, with 15 bases between them. In nucleotides, the CDR3 is TGTGCCAGCAGCTTAGCGTCTCAGGGCGGGGGTGGCTACACCTTC. This sequence encodes CASSLASQGGGGYTF.

The chain employs TRBV27 and TRBJ1-2, with D possibly being TRBD1 (6 bases). The V end was cut by 6 bases, the J end by 8 bases, with 13 bases between. This CDR3 has 12 residues. The V gene's germline CDR1 is MNHEY and CDR2 SMNVEV (reference sequence). CDR3 sequence (DNA): TGTGCCAGCAGGACTACAGGGATCGGCTACACCTTC. This encodes CASRTTGIGYTF.